This passage covers 2 T cell receptor beta chains from one sample sequenced in a study of identical twins. TCRdb re-called the 5' RACE reads with MiXCR, one entry per CDR3 protein. The sample yields about 660,000 distinct CDR3 sequences, less than 10% seen once. These sequences were also reported in another study, on yellow fever vaccine responses in identical twins.

Input material: PBMCs. Source of these receptors: a woman younger than 30 in good health.

This clonotype was found many times. The chain combines TRBV20-1 with TRBJ2-1; 7 bases fit TRBD2. There are 20 residues in the CDR3. The J segment lost 2 bases and the V segment lost 6 bases, leaving 25 bases of the junction unmatched. Germline loops: CDR1 DFQATT, CDR2 SNEGSKA (reference sequence). The CDR3 here is CSAIPAGTTSASGTYNEQFF. The CDR3 bases are TGCAGTGCCATCCCGGCCGGGACCACCAGCGCTAGCGGTACCTACAATGAGCAGTTCTTC.

This sequence joins TRBV20-1 and TRBJ1-5; D remains ambiguous. The germline V gene has CDR1 DFQATT and CDR2 SNEGSKA (reference sequence). CDR3 length equals 14 residues. V lost 3 bases, J lost 3 bases, and 12 bases lay in between. The CDR3 sequence is CSASTDDYNQPQHF. For the CDR3, the DNA is TGCAGTGCTAGTACAGACGATTACAATCAGCCCCAGCATTTT.